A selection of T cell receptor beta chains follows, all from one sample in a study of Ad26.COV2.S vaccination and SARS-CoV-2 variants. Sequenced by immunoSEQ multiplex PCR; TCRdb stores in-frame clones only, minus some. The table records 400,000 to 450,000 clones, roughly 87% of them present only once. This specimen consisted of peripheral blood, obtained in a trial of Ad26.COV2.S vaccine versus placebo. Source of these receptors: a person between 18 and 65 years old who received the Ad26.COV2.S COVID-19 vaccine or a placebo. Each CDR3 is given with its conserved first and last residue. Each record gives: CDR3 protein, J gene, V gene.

CDR3 protein: CASSLAGRYTGELFF; J gene: TRBJ2-2; V gene: TRBV28
CDR3 protein: CASGLVRGHYNEQFF; J gene: TRBJ2-1; V gene: TRBV12-5
CDR3 protein: CASSLLPETDDTQYF; J gene: TRBJ2-3; V gene: TRBV27
CDR3 protein: CASSLAPGLAGEWEQFF; J gene: TRBJ2-1; V gene: TRBV7-9
CDR3 protein: CASSFDRAGAFF; J gene: TRBJ1-1; V gene: TRBV2
CDR3 protein: CASSLLGAEAFYEQYF; J gene: TRBJ2-7; V gene: TRBV28
CDR3 protein: CASSPMRGVNYGYTF; J gene: TRBJ1-2; V gene: TRBV11-2
CDR3 protein: CASSLQGNEQFF; J gene: TRBJ2-1; V gene: TRBV7-3
CDR3 protein: CASSLLDGSSGNTIYF; J gene: TRBJ1-3; V gene: TRBV5-1
CDR3 protein: CASSLLGGKLFF; J gene: TRBJ1-4; V gene: TRBV28
CDR3 protein: CASSQDVRGRELFF; J gene: TRBJ2-2; V gene: TRBV4-3
CDR3 protein: CASSQTGWELFF; J gene: TRBJ1-4; V gene: TRBV4-1
CDR3 protein: CASSLTPTGGFYGYTF; J gene: TRBJ1-2; V gene: TRBV4-1
CDR3 protein: CATTMTGVNTEAFF; J gene: TRBJ1-1; V gene: TRBV10-3
CDR3 protein: CASSLVDGAYEQYF; J gene: TRBJ2-7; V gene: TRBV7-8
CDR3 protein: CASSLLTVNTEAFF; J gene: TRBJ1-1; V gene: TRBV7-2
CDR3 protein: CASSIGEIAGGKWFF; J gene: TRBJ2-1; V gene: TRBV19
CDR3 protein: CSVAGQGFVAFF; J gene: TRBJ1-1; V gene: TRBV29-1
CDR3 protein: CASSLDGGRNEQFF; J gene: TRBJ2-1; V gene: TRBV7-8
CDR3 protein: CAISESGQGFSYEQYF; J gene: TRBJ2-7; V gene: TRBV10-3
CDR3 protein: CASSPTATPFTDTQYF; J gene: TRBJ2-3; V gene: TRBV18
CDR3 protein: CASSLNRGPRGETQYF; J gene: TRBJ2-5; V gene: TRBV28
CDR3 protein: CAISETGGTEAFF; J gene: TRBJ1-1; V gene: TRBV10-3
CDR3 protein: CASSLDLAGGNTEAFF; J gene: TRBJ1-1; V gene: TRBV5-4
CDR3 protein: CASSLGTATNEKLFF; J gene: TRBJ1-4; V gene: TRBV5-1
CDR3 protein: CASSRDRYNEQFF; J gene: TRBJ2-1; V gene: TRBV6-2/TRBV6-3
CDR3 protein: CASSRRNYGYTF; J gene: TRBJ1-2; V gene: TRBV28
CDR3 protein: CASSPGGRDAISLF; J gene: TRBJ1-5; V gene: TRBV5-5
CDR3 protein: CASSPEVIYGYTF; J gene: TRBJ1-2; V gene: TRBV18
CDR3 protein: CASSYPGQGYEQYF; J gene: TRBJ2-7; V gene: TRBV28
CDR3 protein: CSVEDAGQGVAKNIQYF; J gene: TRBJ2-4; V gene: TRBV29-1
CDR3 protein: CASSYRTEYTEAFF; J gene: TRBJ1-1; V gene: TRBV6-5
CDR3 protein: CASSNPSVSYNEQFF; J gene: TRBJ2-1; V gene: TRBV7-2
CDR3 protein: CASSHSKASGRNEQFF; J gene: TRBJ2-1; V gene: TRBV27
CDR3 protein: CASNSDGGTGELFF; J gene: TRBJ2-2; V gene: TRBV5-1
CDR3 protein: CASRQTGFYEQYF; J gene: TRBJ2-7; V gene: TRBV28
CDR3 protein: CASSLAGLSTDTQYF; J gene: TRBJ2-3; V gene: TRBV5-1
CDR3 protein: CASSIEIGTGSYEQYF; J gene: TRBJ2-7; V gene: TRBV7-6
CDR3 protein: CASSYPSTSTEAFF; J gene: TRBJ1-1; V gene: TRBV6-6
CDR3 protein: CASSFPRVDTDTQYF; J gene: TRBJ2-3; V gene: TRBV11-2
CDR3 protein: CASSYPQGLAGGGWYYEQYF; J gene: TRBJ2-7; V gene: TRBV6-2/TRBV6-3
CDR3 protein: CSVRTAPGTQYF; J gene: TRBJ2-5; V gene: TRBV29-1
CDR3 protein: CASSSGGLQQFF; J gene: TRBJ2-1; V gene: TRBV5-4
CDR3 protein: CASTPLSRLAEPTDTQYF; J gene: TRBJ2-3; V gene: TRBV7-2
CDR3 protein: CASSYGGGSLIKNIQYF; J gene: TRBJ2-4; V gene: TRBV5-4
CDR3 protein: CASSTQGVGRYEQYF; J gene: TRBJ2-7; V gene: TRBV28
CDR3 protein: CASITPGLKNNEQFF; J gene: TRBJ2-1; V gene: TRBV28